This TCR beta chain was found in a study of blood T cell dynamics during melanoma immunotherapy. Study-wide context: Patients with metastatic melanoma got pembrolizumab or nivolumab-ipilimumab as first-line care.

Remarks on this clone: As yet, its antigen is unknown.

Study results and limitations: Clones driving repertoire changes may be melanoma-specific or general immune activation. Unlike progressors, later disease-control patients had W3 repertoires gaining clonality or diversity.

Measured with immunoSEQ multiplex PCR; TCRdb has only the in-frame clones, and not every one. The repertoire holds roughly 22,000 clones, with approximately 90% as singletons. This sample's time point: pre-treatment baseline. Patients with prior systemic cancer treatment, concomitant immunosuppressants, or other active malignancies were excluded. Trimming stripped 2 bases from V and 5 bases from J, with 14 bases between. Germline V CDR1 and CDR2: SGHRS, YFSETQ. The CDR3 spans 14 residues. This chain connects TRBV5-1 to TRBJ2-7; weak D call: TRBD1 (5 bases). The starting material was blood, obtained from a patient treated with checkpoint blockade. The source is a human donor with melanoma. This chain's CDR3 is CASSFRVVSDEQYF. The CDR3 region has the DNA TGCGCCAGCAGCTTCAGGGTGGTGAGCGACGAGCAGTACTTC.